The rows below give T cell receptor beta chains drawn from one sample of a study of T-cell memory formation after mild COVID-19. MiXCR, applied by TCRdb to the 5' RACE reads, yields one record per CDR3 protein. The top ten clones hold 11% of a sample with roughly 190,000 distinct CDR3 sequences, around 27% of them seen once. Sequencing was done on a sample of PBMCs or a T cell subset sorted from them (not recorded which). Receptors were obtained from an adult woman who had mild COVID-19 (a few samples of this study predate the infection). Cell type and time point are not known. CDR3s include the opening cysteine and the closing phenylalanine or tryptophan. The D gene is left open where the match is weak. Size is stated for part of the rows, as once, few or many counts, or as a class when the clone is expanded.

v_gene	abundance	j_gene	d_gene	CDR3aa	CDR3nt
TRBV5-6	NA	TRBJ2-7	NA	CASSLGLPMTYEQYF	TGTGCCAGCAGCTTGGGCCTTCCTATGACCTACGAGCAGTACTTC
TRBV27	once	TRBJ2-7	NA	CASSHPDNPYEQYF	TGTGCCAGCAGCCACCCGGACAACCCCTACGAGCAGTACTTC
TRBV5-1	NA	TRBJ2-7	TRBD1	CASSLTGTGDVHEQYF	TGCGCCAGCAGCTTAACCGGGACAGGGGACGTACACGAGCAGTACTTC
TRBV4-1	NA	TRBJ2-1	NA	CASSQVGFNEQFF	TGCGCCAGCAGCCAAGTCGGCTTCAATGAGCAGTTCTTC
TRBV7-3	few	TRBJ2-1	NA	CASSVQGHNEQFF	TGTGCCAGCAGCGTGCAGGGACACAATGAGCAGTTCTTC
TRBV6-2/TRBV6-3	NA	TRBJ1-5	NA	CASIGRAVVEPQHF	TGTGCCAGCATCGGCAGGGCAGTAGTAGAGCCCCAGCATTTT
TRBV5-1	NA	TRBJ2-3	TRBD1	CASSLDGQGISTDTQYF	TGCGCCAGCAGCTTGGACGGACAGGGTATTAGCACAGATACGCAGTATTTT
TRBV20-1	NA	TRBJ2-7	NA	CSARRRDSYEQYF	TGCAGTGCTAGAAGGCGGGACTCCTACGAGCAGTACTTC
TRBV5-1	few	TRBJ2-3	TRBD1	CASSLGDRSTDTQYF	TGCGCCAGCAGCTTGGGGGACAGAAGCACAGATACGCAGTATTTT
TRBV4-3	NA	TRBJ2-1	TRBD2	CASSRLLAGFYEQFF	TGCGCCAGCAGCCGCCTACTAGCGGGATTCTATGAGCAGTTCTTC
TRBV20-1	few	TRBJ2-7	TRBD2	CSARVWTSDMYEQYF	TGCAGTGCTAGAGTGTGGACTAGCGACATGTACGAGCAGTACTTC
TRBV6-2/TRBV6-3	NA	TRBJ2-1	NA	CASSYGQNYNEQFF	TGTGCCAGCAGTTACGGTCAAAATTACAATGAGCAGTTCTTC
TRBV7-2	NA	TRBJ2-7	TRBD1	CASSFGTVAHEQYF	TGTGCCAGCAGCTTTGGGACAGTCGCGCACGAGCAGTACTTC
TRBV10-3	NA	TRBJ1-1	TRBD1	CAISPRGSNTEAFF	TGTGCCATCAGCCCCAGGGGGTCAAACACTGAAGCTTTCTTT
TRBV7-9	NA	TRBJ2-7	NA	CASSPSAYYEQYF	TGTGCCAGCTCCCCGTCGGCCTACTACGAGCAGTACTTC
TRBV11-1	NA	TRBJ1-2	NA	CASSPGPAGNYGYTF	TGTGCCAGCAGCCCGGGACCCGCGGGCAACTATGGCTACACCTTC
TRBV12-3/TRBV12-4	NA	TRBJ2-1	NA	CASSWVGGTAYNEQFF	TGTGCCAGCAGCTGGGTAGGCGGGACAGCCTACAATGAGCAGTTCTTC
TRBV7-2	NA	TRBJ2-7	TRBD1	CASSHGTDPSEQYF	TGTGCCAGCAGCCACGGGACAGACCCTTCCGAGCAGTACTTC
TRBV4-1	medium-sized	TRBJ2-7	NA	CASSQPNGDEQYF	TGCGCCAGCAGCCAACCGAATGGGGACGAGCAGTACTTC
TRBV12-3/TRBV12-4	few	TRBJ2-1	NA	CASSLSLSSYNEQFF	TGTGCCAGCAGTTTAAGTCTGAGCTCCTACAATGAGCAGTTCTTC
TRBV5-1	NA	TRBJ2-5	TRBD2	CASIQRGGQETQYF	TGCGCCAGCATCCAGCGGGGGGGTCAAGAGACCCAGTACTTC
TRBV7-3	NA	TRBJ2-5	NA	CASSLRGDRWETQYF	TGTGCCAGCAGCTTAAGGGGAGACAGGTGGGAGACCCAGTACTTC
TRBV5-1	many	TRBJ2-5	NA	CASSLGLKETQYF	TGCGCCAGCAGCTTAGGACTGAAAGAGACCCAGTACTTC
TRBV25-1	few	TRBJ2-6	TRBD1	CASSEWSRGTGAAGANVLTF	TGTGCCAGCAGTGAATGGTCGCGGGGGACAGGGGCCGCTGGGGCCAACGTCCTGACTTTC
TRBV9	NA	TRBJ2-5	TRBD2	CASSEGSGRAGTQYF	TGTGCCAGCAGCGAGGGGAGCGGGAGGGCAGGGACCCAGTACTTC